The 6 T cell receptor beta chains below were found in one sample sequenced in a study of T and B cells in COVID-19 patients. BIOMED2 TRB-A/B primer pools were used in multiplex TRB PCR. TCRdb re-analysed the multiplex PCR reads in MiXCR, keeping a single row per CDR3 protein. The sample lists 15,000 to 20,000 distinct CDR3 sequences, around a third occurring once. TRB was amplified from around 230-520 ng of blood genomic DNA. The specimen sequenced was blood. The receptors come from a human donor with active COVID-19.

This clonotype occurred many times. The V call is TRBV19, the J call TRBJ1-2; D is unclear. The CDR3 extends over 11 amino acids. Germline CDR1 LNHDA, CDR2 SQIVND (reference sequence). The V end lost 3 bases, the J end lost 1 base, and 0 bases lay between the germline ends. The CDR3 bases are TGTGCCAGTAGTATTAACTATGGCTACACCTTC. Translated: CASSINYGYTF.

This clonotype occurred a few times. The chain recombines TRBV6-1 with TRBJ1-5; perhaps TRBD1 as D (5 bases). The V end lost 4 bases, the J end lost 3 bases, and 22 bases lay between the germline ends. The CDR3 has 18 amino acids. Per germline, CDR1 MNHNS and CDR2 SASEGT. The CDR3 DNA reads as TGTGCCAGCAGTGTAAACTGGCAGGGCGGAGGAGTCAATCAGCCCCAGCATTTT. The encoded protein is CASSVNWQGGGVNQPQHF.

The chain uses TRBV6-1 and TRBJ2-3; 11 positions agree with TRBD2. Trimming at V came to 6 bases and at J to 6 bases, leaving 11 bases not matched to a gene. Germline CDR1 reads MNHNS; CDR2 reads SASEGT. The CDR3 is 16 residues long. CDR3 DNA: TGTGCCAGCAGGCAAAGTAGCGGGGGGGCTGCCGATACGCAGTATTTT. Translating gives CASRQSSGGAADTQYF.

A word on this clonotype: Since the CDR3 does not end with the conserved phenylalanine or tryptophan, this likely comes from a read error. The V call is TRBV6-2 or TRBV6-3, the J call TRBJ2-3; unclear D gene. Germline loops: CDR1 MNHEY, CDR2 SVGEGT. CDR3 length: 13 amino acids. V was clipped by 0 bases and J by 4 bases, with 5 bases between them. Here the CDR3 reads CASSYSMADTQYL. The CDR3 bases are TGTGCCAGCAGTTACTCCATGGCAGATACGCAGTATCTT.

This clonotype has just a few counts. V and J are TRBV12-3 or TRBV12-4 and TRBJ2-3; TRBD1 aligns across 9 bases. After removal of 5 bases from V and 4 bases from J, the junction contained 4 bases not matched to a gene. This CDR3 spans 14 amino acids. CDR3 region: CASSRTGDPDTQYF. CDR3 sequence (DNA): TGTGCCAGCAGTAGGACAGGGGATCCAGATACGCAGTATTTT.

This chain joins TRBV12-3 or TRBV12-4 and TRBJ2-2, with TRBD2 matching over 7 bases. CDR3 size: 15 residues. Unmatched junction bases numbered 1, after V lost 2 bases and J lost 1 base. CDR3 bases: TGTGCCAGCAGTTTACCGGGGGGGAACACCGGGGAGCTGTTTTTT. Translating gives CASSLPGGNTGELFF.